This TCR beta chain is drawn from a study of cytomegalovirus exposure and HLA in healthy donors. For the study at large: The approximately 110 validation repertoires and the approximately 640 first-cohort repertoires shared a platform, a later analysis reported.

The V gene's germline CDR1 is SEHNR and CDR2 FQNEAQ (reference sequence). J gave up 6 bases and V 6 bases, and 7 bases lay outside the gene matches. The CDR3 has 14 amino acids. Method: immunoSEQ multiplex PCR; TCRdb's copy keeps in-frame clones and lacks some. The repertoire has approximately 65,000 clones, approximately 90% of them found once; the top ten carry 3.1%. Sample: PBMCs. The TCR originated in a man aged 18 to 29 in good health and CMV-seronegative. V usage is TRBV7-9 and J usage is TRBJ2-1, with TRBD2 matching 8 bases. CDR3 coding DNA: TGTGCCAGCAGGGGGACTAGTGAGGTCAATGAGCAGTTCTTC. It yields the protein CASRGTSEVNEQFF. The full variable domain, its missing parts supplied by reference TRBV7-9 and TRBJ2-1, is DTGVSQNPRHKITKRGQNVTFRCDPISEHNRLYWYRQTLGQGPEFLTYFQNEAQLEKSRLLSDRFSAERPKGSFSTLEIQRTEQGDSAMYLCASRGTSEVNEQFFGPGTRLTVL.